The rows below give T cell receptor beta chains drawn from one sample of a study of CD4 T cells in relation to SARS-CoV-2 and coronaviruses. The protocol was immunoSEQ multiplex PCR, while the TCRdb copy is restricted to in-frame clones and leaves out a portion. The sample includes approximately 64,000 clones, about 94% of them seen just once. The sample taken for sequencing was naive CD4+ T cells from PBMCs. These receptors all stem from a human donor in good health. Each CDR3 is given with its conserved first and last residue. Each record gives: V gene, J gene, CDR3 protein.

TRBV18	TRBJ2-2	CASSPVGSGELFF
TRBV10-3	TRBJ1-6	CAISGNRGNYNSPLHF
TRBV7-2	TRBJ2-1	CASSLMYNEQFF
TRBV19	TRBJ2-3	CASSALAGGADTQYF
TRBV6-5	TRBJ2-3	CASSEGFTQYF
TRBV18	TRBJ1-1	CASSPVGTQSTEAFF
TRBV28	TRBJ1-6	CASSLGGSEGDSPLHF
TRBV5-1	TRBJ2-5	CASSLLQGEETQYF
TRBV27	TRBJ2-5	CASSLFGQGAETQYF
TRBV5-4	TRBJ2-3	CASSLWAGGTDTQYF
TRBV4-1	TRBJ1-2	CASSQDSKGWGYTF
TRBV19	TRBJ1-3	CASSDQTGYGNTIYF
TRBV19	TRBJ2-5	CASRAPGQGDQTQYF
TRBV9	TRBJ2-5	CASSVDEGKKETQYF
TRBV11-2	TRBJ2-7	CASSFRQGLKNEQYF
TRBV7-9	TRBJ1-1	CASSLDGGNTEAFF
TRBV19	TRBJ1-3	CASSRTDSGNTIYF
TRBV10-3	TRBJ1-2	CAIGVGTLTNYGYTF
TRBV5-1	TRBJ2-7	CASSWGYEQYF
TRBV7-3	TRBJ2-1	CASSLWGNEQFF
TRBV28	TRBJ1-5	CASSFTSGTGGGKGNQPQHF
TRBV2	TRBJ2-1	CASSRLGGLAGFGEQFF
TRBV18	TRBJ2-3	CASSPTGTGLLDTQYF
TRBV2	TRBJ2-5	CASRSTSGSSGETQYF
TRBV14	TRBJ2-2	CASSQPGLAGTNTGELFF
TRBV11-2	TRBJ1-6	CASSLELALNSPLHF
TRBV6-4	TRBJ2-1	CASSREGGYNEQFF
TRBV28	TRBJ2-7	CASSSHPYEQYF
TRBV3-1/TRBV3-2	TRBJ2-7	CASSNRDRGEQYF
TRBV5-1	TRBJ2-7	CASSLEGLAYEQYF
TRBV7-2	TRBJ1-3	CASSLVGTYGNTIYF
TRBV28	TRBJ2-5	CASSDRGSLQETQYF
TRBV19	TRBJ2-3	CASSIAHSTDTQYF
TRBV18	TRBJ1-1	CASSPFTGFGNTEAFF
TRBV3-1/TRBV3-2	TRBJ1-5	CASSQGQPNQPQHF
TRBV9	TRBJ2-3	CASSVEITSSTDTQYF
TRBV28	TRBJ1-4	CASSPPDRGAGEKLFF
TRBV29-1	TRBJ1-1	CSVRQELLEAFF
TRBV4-1	TRBJ1-4	CASSQDGRGPLEKLFF
TRBV10-3	TRBJ1-6	CAIKDRGYNSPLHF
TRBV18	TRBJ2-7	CASSPGTSGSESYEQYF
TRBV11-2	TRBJ2-5	CASSPNTQETQYF
TRBV19	TRBJ1-1	CASKDGQTRNTEAFF
TRBV9	TRBJ2-5	CASSRGNEQETQYF
TRBV7-8	TRBJ1-3	CASSLDRTPGNTIYF
TRBV27	TRBJ2-1	CASSSHFANPGGAGTSGSSNEQFF
TRBV6-1	TRBJ1-1	CASSEFGRSGTEAFF
TRBV10-1	TRBJ2-7	CASGPDAAYEQYF
TRBV6-5	TRBJ2-5	CASSYSGAGETQYF
TRBV5-4	TRBJ1-1	CASSSAGQNTEAFF
TRBV28	TRBJ1-2	CASSSPGHSGGYTF
TRBV7-2	TRBJ2-7	CASSQSRAGGREQYF